Shown below are 10 T cell receptor beta chains from a single sample sequenced in a study of T cells after yellow fever vaccination. TCRdb analysed the 5' RACE reads with MiXCR anew, one entry per CDR3 protein. Of about 30,000 distinct CDR3 sequences listed, 6.3% are singletons. The sample was PBMCs, either bulk or a sorted T-cell subset (CD4+, CD8+, memory, or dextramer-sorted; not recorded which), taken on the day of the yellow fever booster vaccination. The receptors here all came from a man aged 25-40 years who received the YFV17D yellow fever vaccine.

This clonotype was counted only a few times. The chain carries TRBV14 and TRBJ2-3, with D perhaps matching TRBD1 (6 bases). CDR1 SGHDN and CDR2 FVKESK come from the germline V gene. The CDR3 contains 17 residues. V was cut by 1 base and J by 4 bases, with 18 bases left in between. The CDR3 DNA reads as TGTGCCAGCAGCCAAGCTCTGGGACACCACTCCCCAGATACGCAGTATTTT. Protein sequence: CASSQALGHHSPDTQYF.

The chain recombines TRBV19 with TRBJ1-1; 9 bases align to TRBD1. V dropped 5 bases and J dropped 4; count of bases not matched to a gene: 5. Germline CDR1 is LNHDA and CDR2 is SQIVND (reference sequence). The CDR3 length is 14 residues. The CDR3 DNA follows: TGTGCCAGTAGTCAACAGGGGGCAGGCACTGAAGCTTTCTTT. Residues: CASSQQGAGTEAFF.

This clonotype was detected ten times or more. This chain joins TRBV6-1 and TRBJ1-6; no firm D call. The CDR3 loop spans 16 amino acids. Germline CDR1 reads MNHNS; CDR2 reads SASEGT. V shed 6 bases and J shed 5 bases, with 17 bases lying between them. The CDR3 sequence is CASRPRALSHNSPLHF. As DNA, the CDR3 is TGTGCCAGCAGGCCTAGGGCCCTATCGCATAATTCACCCCTCCACTTT.

This clonotype was seen a few times. The rearrangement joins TRBV4-2 to TRBJ2-7; the match to TRBD1 covers 9 bases. J lost 3 bases, V lost 6 bases, and 9 bases had no gene match. The CDR3 loop spans 15 amino acids. Germline-derived CDR1 and CDR2 are LGHNA and YNFKEQ. The CDR3 DNA sequence: TGTGCCAGCAGTTCCACAGGGGGCGCGGGCTACGAGCAGTACTTC. It specifies CASSSTGGAGYEQYF.

The sample holds many counts of this clonotype. The chain recombines TRBV7-6 with TRBJ2-7; D gene unclear. CDR1 is SGHVS, CDR2 FNYEAQ, per germline. V gave up 5 bases and J gave up 1 base, with 12 bases separating them. CDR3 length: 14 residues. The CDR3 spells CASSANFGSYEQYF. The CDR3 DNA reads as TGTGCCAGCAGCGCAAACTTCGGGTCCTACGAGCAGTACTTC.

In its sample, this clonotype was seen many times. The chain is built from TRBV7-2 and TRBJ2-5; D unclear. Trimming removed 0 bases at V and 2 bases at J, with 4 bases between. Germline loops: CDR1 SGHTA, CDR2 FQGNSA. The length of the CDR3 is 13 residues. As DNA, the CDR3 is TGTGCCAGCAGCTTAGCGCGACAAGAGACCCAGTACTTC. This translates into CASSLARQETQYF.

This clonotype was seen a handful of times. This chain joins TRBV12-3 or TRBV12-4 and TRBJ2-5; the D gene is possibly TRBD2 (5 bases). The CDR3 totals 20 residues. V lost 5 bases to trimming and J lost 0 bases, with 28 bases between them. Here the CDR3 DNA reads TGTGCCAGCAGTGGGTCCCCCAGCGGCCATAATGCAAAGTACCAAGAGACCCAGTACTTC. It codes for CASSGSPSGHNAKYQETQYF.

The genes are TRBV28 and TRBJ2-6; D unclear. The CDR3 has 14 amino acids. Trimming removed 1 base at V and 3 bases at J, with 4 bases between. Germline assignment: CDR1 MDHEN and CDR2 SYDVKM. Written as DNA, the CDR3 is TGTGCCAGCAGTTTATTCCTTGGGGCCAACGTCCTGACTTTC. Translating gives CASSLFLGANVLTF.

This clonotype was counted ten times or more. One end of the junction fails to match germline, which may point to a read error. The chain is built from TRBV10-3 and TRBJ1-2, with a weak D call TRBD1 (6 bases). CDR1 ENHRY and CDR2 SYGVKD come from the germline V gene. This CDR3 is built from 15 residues. The CDR3: CAITLGDKLKTSMAF. CDR3 sequence (DNA): TGTGCCATCACCCTAGGGGACAAGCTTAAGACGTCCATGGCCTTC.

The chain carries TRBV7-4 and TRBJ2-2; TRBD2 aligns across 9 bases. CDR1 is SGHVT, CDR2 SQSDAQ, per germline. The CDR3 has 15 amino acids. The V gene end was trimmed by 10 bases and the J gene end by 6 bases; junction bases not matched to a gene: 12. CDR3 protein: CATISGGPSSGELFF. DNA for the CDR3: TGTGCCACCATTAGCGGGGGCCCCTCTTCCGGGGAGCTGTTTTTT.